The 10 T cell receptor beta chains presented below share a single source sample, sequenced in a study of cytomegalovirus exposure and HLA in healthy donors. PCR primers comprised 60 Vbeta and 13 Jbeta primers. Profiling relied on immunoSEQ multiplex PCR, and the TCRdb table lists in-frame clones only, not all of them. The sample shows some 180,000 clones, more than 75% of them seen only once. The sample was PBMCs. The receptors shown here come from a man aged 35 to 55 in good health and CMV-seronegative.

V gene TRBV6-5 combines with J gene TRBJ2-1, with a weak D call TRBD1 (6 bases). The CDR3 loop spans 16 amino acids. V was trimmed by 6 bases and J by 4 bases, leaving 19 bases between them. The germline gives CDR1 MNHEY, CDR2 SVGAGI. The DNA for the CDR3 is TGTGCCAGCAGGTACAGGGAAACGCGGGCTTACAATGAGCAGTTCTTC. Translating gives CASRYRETRAYNEQFF.

Here the CDR3 reads CASSPLTSGSAHTQYF. The DNA of the CDR3 is TGTGCCAGCAGCCCCCTGACTAGCGGGAGTGCACATACGCAGTATTTT. This chain links TRBV7-3 with TRBJ2-3, with 12 bases that match TRBD2. V gave up 5 bases and J gave up 7 bases; unmatched junction bases: 10. This CDR3 contains 16 residues. Germline V gene data show CDR1 as SGHTA and CDR2 as FQGTGA.

The chain carries TRBV20-1 and TRBJ2-7; D not resolved. With 6 bases removed from V and 5 bases from J, the gap between germline ends came to 11 bases. The CDR3 contains 11 residues. Germline CDR1 reads DFQATT; CDR2 reads SNEGSKA (reference sequence). CDR3 coding DNA: TGCAGTGCCCAATCTACAGACGAGCAGTACTTC. Its translation: CSAQSTDEQYF.

This chain uses TRBV30 with TRBJ1-2; D not certain. V gave up 4 bases and J gave up 13 bases, with 16 bases separating them. This CDR3 comprises 11 residues. The germline CDR1 and CDR2 sequences are GTSNPN and SVGIG (reference sequence). In nucleotides, the CDR3 is TGTGCCTGGACCCAGGCAGTAAGAAGCACCTTC. Protein product: CAWTQAVRSTF.

V gene TRBV15 combines with J gene TRBJ1-4; D not resolved. The CDR3 has 17 amino acids. Germline V CDR1 and CDR2: LNHNV, YYDKDF (reference sequence). Trimming pared 1 base from V and 0 bases from J, leaving 12 bases between. CDR3 nucleotide sequence: TGTGCCACCAGCAGAGTGGCCGACGGAGCAACTAATGAAAAACTGTTTTTT. Translation gives CATSRVADGATNEKLFF.

The chain recombines TRBV15 with TRBJ1-1; perhaps TRBD1 as D (6 bases). Per the germline V gene, CDR1 is LNHNV and CDR2 is YYDKDF (reference sequence). Trimming left V 4 bases short and J 6 bases short, with 18 bases between. There are 15 residues in the CDR3. CDR3: CATSTQSGSGAEAFF. CDR3 DNA sequence: TGTGCCACCAGCACACAATCAGGGTCAGGGGCTGAAGCTTTCTTT.

The CDR3 loop reads CAIRRLALAKNIQYF. The CDR3 DNA is TGTGCCATCCGGAGGCTAGCCCTAGCCAAAAACATTCAGTACTTC. This chain uses TRBV10-3 with TRBJ2-4, with a weak D call TRBD2 (5 bases). Germline V gene data show CDR1 as ENHRY and CDR2 as SYGVKD. CDR3 length equals 15 residues. Trimming pared 8 bases from V and 0 bases from J, leaving 14 bases between.

V gene TRBV29-1 combines with J gene TRBJ1-5; 9 bases match TRBD1. The length of the CDR3 is 16 residues. The V segment lost 6 bases and the J segment 0 bases; nucleotides outside the gene matches: 9. Looked up from germline, CDR1 is SQVTM and CDR2 is ANQGSEA. DNA for the CDR3: TGCAGCGTCCGACTCACAGGGGGCGATAGCAATCAGCCCCAGCATTTT. Protein: CSVRLTGGDSNQPQHF.

The chain employs TRBV7-8 and TRBJ2-1; 16 bases line up with TRBD2. The germline CDR1 and CDR2 sequences are SGHVS and FQNEAQ. This CDR3 spans 13 amino acids. V shed 5 bases, J shed 16 bases, and the junction held 5 bases outside the gene matches. The CDR3 loop reads CASSPGTSGGAFF. The CDR3 DNA reads TGTGCCAGCAGCCCAGGGACTAGCGGGGGGGCCTTCTTC. The whole variable domain, remainder taken from reference TRBV7-8 and TRBJ2-1, is GAGVSQSPRYKVAKRGQDVALRCDPISGHVSLFWYQQALGQGPEFLTYFQNEAQLDKSGLPSDRFFAERPEGSVSTLKIQRTQQEDSAVYLCASSPGTSGGAFFGPGTRLTVL.

The genes are TRBV27 and TRBJ2-7; D not certain. The germline CDR1 and CDR2 sequences are MNHEY and SMNVEV (reference sequence). V was shortened by 3 bases and J by 7 bases, with 13 bases between the two germline ends. The CDR3 loop spans 13 amino acids. This CDR3 reads CASSLRPTTEQYF. CDR3 nucleotides: TGTGCCAGCAGTTTGAGGCCCACTACGGAGCAGTACTTC.